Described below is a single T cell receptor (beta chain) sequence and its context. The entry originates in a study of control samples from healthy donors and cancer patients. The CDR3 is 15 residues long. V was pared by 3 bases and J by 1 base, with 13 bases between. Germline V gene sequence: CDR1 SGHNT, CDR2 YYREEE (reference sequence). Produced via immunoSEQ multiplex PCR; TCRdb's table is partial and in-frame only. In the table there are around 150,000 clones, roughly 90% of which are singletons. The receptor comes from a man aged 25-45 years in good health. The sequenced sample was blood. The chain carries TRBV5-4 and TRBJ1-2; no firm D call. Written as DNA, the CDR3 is TGTGCCAGCAGCTCCCGGGGATTCTTTAACTATGGCTACACCTTC. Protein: CASSSRGFFNYGYTF.